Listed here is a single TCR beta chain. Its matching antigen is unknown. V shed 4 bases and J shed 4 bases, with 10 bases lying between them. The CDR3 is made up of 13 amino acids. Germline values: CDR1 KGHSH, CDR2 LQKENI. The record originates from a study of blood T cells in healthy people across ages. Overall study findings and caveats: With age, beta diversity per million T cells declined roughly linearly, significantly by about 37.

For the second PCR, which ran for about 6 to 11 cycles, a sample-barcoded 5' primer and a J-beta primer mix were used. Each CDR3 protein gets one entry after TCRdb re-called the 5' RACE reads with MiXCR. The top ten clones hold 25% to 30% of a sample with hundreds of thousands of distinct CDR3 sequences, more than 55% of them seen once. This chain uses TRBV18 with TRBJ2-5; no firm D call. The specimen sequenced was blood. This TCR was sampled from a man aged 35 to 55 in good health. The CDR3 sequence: CASSQPVGETQYF. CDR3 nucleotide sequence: TGTGCCAGCTCACAGCCTGTGGGAGAGACCCAGTACTTC.